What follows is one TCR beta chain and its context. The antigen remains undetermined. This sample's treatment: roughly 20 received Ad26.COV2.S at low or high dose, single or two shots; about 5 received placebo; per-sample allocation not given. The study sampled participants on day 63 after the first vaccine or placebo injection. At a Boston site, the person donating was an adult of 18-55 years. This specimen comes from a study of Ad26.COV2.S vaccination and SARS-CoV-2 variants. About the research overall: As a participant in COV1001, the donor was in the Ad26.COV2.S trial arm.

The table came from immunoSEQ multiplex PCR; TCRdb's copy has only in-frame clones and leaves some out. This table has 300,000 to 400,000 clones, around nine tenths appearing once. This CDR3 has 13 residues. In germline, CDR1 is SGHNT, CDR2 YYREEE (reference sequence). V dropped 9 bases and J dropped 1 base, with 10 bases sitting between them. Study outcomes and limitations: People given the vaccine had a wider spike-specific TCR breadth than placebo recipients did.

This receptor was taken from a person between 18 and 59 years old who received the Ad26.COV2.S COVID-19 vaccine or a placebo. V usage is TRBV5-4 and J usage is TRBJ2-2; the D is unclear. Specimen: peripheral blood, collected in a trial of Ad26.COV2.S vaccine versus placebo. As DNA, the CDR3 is TGTGCCATCCTTGTGGGGAACACCGGGGAGCTGTTTTTT. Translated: CAILVGNTGELFF. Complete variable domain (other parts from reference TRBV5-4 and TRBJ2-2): ETGVTQSPTHLIKTRGQQVTLRCSSQSGHNTVSWYQQALGQGPQFIFQYYREEENGRGNFPPRFSGLQFPNYSSELNVNALELDDSALYLCAILVGNTGELFFGEGSRLTVL.